The clone carrying this TCR beta chain was counted at least ten times. Its target is not known. These data belong to a study of T cells in Graves' hyperthyroidism and ophthalmopathy. Study outcomes and limitations: Model-based prediction identified ophthalmopathy a median around 6.7 months prior to its onset. Blood also carried most thyroid clonotypes expanded above 0.001.

Each ophthalmopathy patient scored at least 3 on the Clinical Activity Score and at least 4 on NOSPECS grade, with duration under 3 months. Reasons for excluding patients were uncontrolled infection, other autoimmune disease, pregnancy or lactation. RNA transcripts gave rise to amplified TCR beta CDR3 regions. The HTBI primer set was used in a first-round RT-PCR of the TCR CDR3. Each CDR3 protein gets one entry after TCRdb re-called the multiplex PCR reads with MiXCR. The sample has 500,000 or so distinct CDR3 sequences, 15% to 20% seen once. Trimming took off 4 bases at V and 1 base at J, with 10 bases between the two ends. The V gene's germline CDR1 is SGHTA and CDR2 FQGTGA. CDR3 size: 14 residues.

This chain uses TRBV7-3 with TRBJ1-1; D remains ambiguous. This clonotype was sampled from a woman aged 18-30 years with Graves' ophthalmopathy. Specimen: blood. CDR3 nucleotides: TGTGCCAGCAGCTCCCGGGCAGAGAACACTGAAGCTTTCTTT. Translating it yields CASSSRAENTEAFF.